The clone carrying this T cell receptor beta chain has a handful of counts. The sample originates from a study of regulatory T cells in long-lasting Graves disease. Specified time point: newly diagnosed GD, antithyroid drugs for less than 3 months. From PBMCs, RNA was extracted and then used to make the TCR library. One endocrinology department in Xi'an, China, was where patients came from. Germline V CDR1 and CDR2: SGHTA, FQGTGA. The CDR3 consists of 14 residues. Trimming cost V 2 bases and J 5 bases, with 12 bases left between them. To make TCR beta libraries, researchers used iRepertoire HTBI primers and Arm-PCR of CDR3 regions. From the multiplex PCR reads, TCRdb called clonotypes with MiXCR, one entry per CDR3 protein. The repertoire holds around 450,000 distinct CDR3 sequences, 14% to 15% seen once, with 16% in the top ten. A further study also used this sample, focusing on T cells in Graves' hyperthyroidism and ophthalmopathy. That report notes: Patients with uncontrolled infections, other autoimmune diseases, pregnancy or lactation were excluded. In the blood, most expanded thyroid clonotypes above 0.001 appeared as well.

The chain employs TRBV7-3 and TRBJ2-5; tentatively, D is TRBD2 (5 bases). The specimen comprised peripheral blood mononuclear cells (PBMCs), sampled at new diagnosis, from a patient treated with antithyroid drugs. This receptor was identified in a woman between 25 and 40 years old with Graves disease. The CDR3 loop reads CASSLLEASETQYF. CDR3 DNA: TGTGCCAGCAGCTTATTGGAGGCGAGTGAGACCCAGTACTTC.